A single sample gave rise to the 16 T cell receptor beta chains below, sequenced in a study of beta chain features in type 1 diabetes. What was sequenced were expressed TCRB transcripts, since all of the isolated RNA had been reverse transcribed. The repertoire was sequenced with immunoSEQ multiplex PCR; TCRdb's copy has only in-frame clones and lacks some. The table includes 400,000 to 550,000 clones, approximately 10% detected once. The sample comprised naive CD4+ T cells from blood. The receptors were sampled from a woman aged 18-30 years in good health.

This clone appeared a few times. V gene TRBV7-6 combines with J gene TRBJ2-5; unclear D gene. The CDR3 extends over 15 amino acids. Germline-derived CDR1 and CDR2 are SGHVS and FNYEAQ. V dropped 3 bases and J dropped 2 bases, with 13 bases sitting between them. The CDR3 protein is CASSLGRTDQETQYF. CDR3 DNA: TGTGCCAGCAGCTTGGGAAGGACGGATCAAGAGACCCAGTACTTC.

Only a few counts were recorded for this clone. The V and J genes are TRBV7-2 and TRBJ2-1, with 11 bases lining up with TRBD2. The CDR3 has 16 residues. The junction had 9 bases not matched to a gene; V was cut back by 7 bases and J by 4 bases. Germline V lookup: CDR1 SGHTA, CDR2 FQGNSA. The CDR3 reads CASTDSGGAKYNEQFF. For the CDR3, the DNA is TGTGCCAGCACCGATAGCGGGGGGGCGAAATACAATGAGCAGTTCTTC.

V usage is TRBV29-1 and J usage is TRBJ1-2, with a weak D call TRBD1 (6 bases). Between the trimmed V and J ends, which lost 6 bases and 8 bases, there was a span of 28 bases. Germline assignment: CDR1 SQVTM and CDR2 ANQGSEA. The CDR3 is made up of 16 amino acids. The CDR3 DNA follows: TGCAGCGTCCGTGGGCCCCTTGTCGGGGACAAGGGGGGCTACACCTTC. Protein sequence: CSVRGPLVGDKGGYTF.

The CDR3 spells CASSIATGPQDTQYF. CDR3 DNA sequence: TGTGCCAGTAGTATAGCTACCGGGCCACAAGATACGCAGTATTTT. The chain joins TRBV19 to TRBJ2-3; the D is unclear. Germline CDR1 reads LNHDA; CDR2 reads SQIVND (reference sequence). The CDR3 is 15 amino acids. The V gene lost 1 base and the J gene lost 5 bases, with 13 bases spanning the gap.

This clone was picked up a small number of times. The chain employs TRBV28 and TRBJ1-2; the D is unclear. Trimming left V 2 bases short and J 4 bases short, with 8 bases between. Germline V gives CDR1 MDHEN, CDR2 SYDVKM. This CDR3 has 13 amino acids. The CDR3 DNA reads TGTGCCAGCAGTTTACCCCCAAGCTATGGCTACACCTTC. As protein: CASSLPPSYGYTF.

This chain connects TRBV10-3 to TRBJ2-1, with D hard to call. Germline V CDR1 and CDR2: ENHRY, SYGVKD. This CDR3 comprises 10 residues. Trimming shortened V by 8 bases and J by 6 bases, and 5 bases separated the two germline ends. The DNA for the CDR3 is TGTGCCATCGGGTTCAATGAGCAGTTCTTC. It specifies CAIGFNEQFF.

The rearrangement joins TRBV9 to TRBJ2-5; D ambiguous. The V end lost 0 bases, the J end lost 9 bases, and 12 bases lay between the germline ends. CDR1 SGDLS and CDR2 YYNGEE come from the germline V gene. This CDR3 spans 13 amino acids. CDR3 coding DNA: TGTGCCAGCAGCGTAGCTCGATTCGGAGCCCAGTACTTC. The encoded protein is CASSVARFGAQYF.

The chain couples TRBV5-6 to TRBJ1-1, with 9 bases matching TRBD1. This CDR3 region has 13 residues. The V and J ends lost 4 bases and 7 bases, in that order; junction bases with no gene match: 5. From germline, CDR1 is SGHDT and CDR2 YYEEEE. The CDR3 coding sequence is TGTGCCAGCAGCCAAGGGACAGGGCTTGAAGCTTTCTTT. This codes for CASSQGTGLEAFF.

This clone appeared a few times. The chain joins TRBV18 to TRBJ2-7; D not certain. Germline V gene sequence: CDR1 KGHSH, CDR2 LQKENI. The CDR3 length is 10 residues. The germline V and J ends were trimmed by 10 bases and 2 bases, with 6 bases remaining between them. CDR3 residues: CANPPYEQYV. The CDR3 DNA follows: TGTGCCAACCCCCCCTACGAGCAGTACGTC.

The chain has TRBV5-4 and TRBJ2-5; 9 positions agree with TRBD1. The CDR3 is 14 amino acids. Germline lookup yields CDR1 SGHNT and CDR2 YYREEE (reference sequence). Trimming removed 4 bases from V and 2 bases from J; junction bases left unmatched: 3. Here the CDR3 DNA reads TGTGCCAGCAGCCCGACAGGGGGGCAAGAGACCCAGTACTTC. Translating it yields CASSPTGGQETQYF.

The J gene is TRBJ2-1, the V gene TRBV10-3; D possibly corresponds to TRBD1 (6 bases). Looked up from germline, CDR1 is ENHRY and CDR2 is SYGVKD. The CDR3 length is 12 residues. Trimming pared 5 bases from V and 9 bases from J, leaving 11 bases between. CDR3 nucleotide sequence: TGTGCCATCAGTCTTACAGGGCGTGAGCAGTTCTTC. It specifies CAISLTGREQFF.

The chain carries TRBV5-1 and TRBJ1-5; unclear D gene. The ends were cut back, 1 base at V and 0 bases at J, with 11 bases in the middle. CDR1 is SGHRS, CDR2 YFSETQ, per germline. This CDR3 is built from 16 residues. The CDR3 reads CASSLSGRDSNQPQHF. In DNA form, the CDR3 reads TGCGCCAGCAGCTTGTCCGGCAGAGATAGCAATCAGCCCCAGCATTTT.

V and J are TRBV5-1 and TRBJ2-5, with TRBD1 as a possible D gene (5 bases). Germline values: CDR1 SGHRS, CDR2 YFSETQ. CDR3 length: 16 residues. Trimming shortened V by 3 bases and J by 5 bases, and 20 bases separated the two germline ends. The CDR3 sequence is CASSSTSRVQTETQYF. CDR3 in DNA: TGCGCCAGCAGCTCCACGAGCAGGGTGCAGACGGAGACCCAGTACTTC.

The J gene is TRBJ1-5, the V gene TRBV2, with TRBD1 matching 7 bases. V was pared by 5 bases and J by 2 bases, with 6 bases of the junction left unmatched. Germline loops: CDR1 SNHLY, CDR2 FYNNEI. This CDR3 has 15 amino acids. The DNA for the CDR3 is TGTGCCAGCAGTTCGACAGGGTTTGGCAATCAGCCCCAGCATTTT. The encoded protein is CASSSTGFGNQPQHF.

The chain carries TRBV29-1 and TRBJ2-1; unclear D gene. This CDR3 is built from 16 residues. Germline loops: CDR1 SQVTM, CDR2 ANQGSEA. With 4 bases removed from V and 0 bases from J, the gap between germline ends came to 16 bases. The CDR3 DNA reads as TGCAGCGTTGTCTCTCCCGACGCGAGCTCCTACAATGAGCAGTTCTTC. This encodes CSVVSPDASSYNEQFF.

The chain couples TRBV29-1 to TRBJ2-1; perhaps TRBD1 as D (5 bases). CDR3 length: 14 residues. From germline, CDR1 is SQVTM and CDR2 ANQGSEA. Trimming took off 5 bases at V and 5 bases at J, with 16 bases between the two ends. CDR3 DNA sequence: TGCAGCGTTCAAAGGTGGGGCAGGAACAATGAGCAGTTCTTC. Translated: CSVQRWGRNNEQFF.